This T cell receptor (beta chain) was observed in a study of ipilimumab plus nivolumab after autologous stem cell transplantation. Across the study: Median doses per patient: four or five ipilimumab, roughly 8 nivolumab. Both relapsed and primary refractory DLBCL were included.

Germline V gene sequence: CDR1 SGHAT, CDR2 FQNNGV. V dropped 3 bases and J dropped 4 bases, with 16 bases sitting between them. The CDR3 loop spans 15 amino acids. A note on this clone: The antigen is undetermined.

Ipilimumab, 1 mg/kg, started 14 to 28 days after autologous transplant. Overall study findings and caveats: The authors say TCR, Treg and microbiome findings warrant further study.

Sequencing was performed with immunoSEQ multiplex PCR; in TCRdb, only in-frame clones are kept and a portion is missing. There are some 17,000 clones in the sample; 80% occur only once, and 10% lies in the top ten. This receptor was obtained from a male donor with diffuse large B-cell lymphoma. The rearrangement links TRBV11-2 to TRBJ2-7; TRBD2 is a possible D gene (5 bases). The source material was PBMCs, sampled in a trial of ipilimumab plus nivolumab as post-transplant consolidation. The CDR3: CASSFQTGIWYEQYF. The CDR3 DNA reads as TGTGCCAGCAGCTTCCAAACGGGGATCTGGTACGAGCAGTACTTC.